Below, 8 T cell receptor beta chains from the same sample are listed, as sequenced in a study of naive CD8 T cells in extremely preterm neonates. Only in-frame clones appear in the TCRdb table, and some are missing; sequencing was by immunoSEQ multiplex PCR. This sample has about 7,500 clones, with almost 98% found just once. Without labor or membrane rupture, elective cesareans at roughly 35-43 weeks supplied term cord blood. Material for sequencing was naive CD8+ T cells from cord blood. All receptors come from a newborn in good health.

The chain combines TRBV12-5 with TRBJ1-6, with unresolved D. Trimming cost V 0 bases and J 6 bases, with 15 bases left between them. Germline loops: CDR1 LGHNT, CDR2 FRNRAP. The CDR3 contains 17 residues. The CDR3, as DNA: TGTGCTAGTGGTTTGGTACATGGGAGGGTGGGTAATTCACCCCTCCACTTT. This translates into CASGLVHGRVGNSPLHF.

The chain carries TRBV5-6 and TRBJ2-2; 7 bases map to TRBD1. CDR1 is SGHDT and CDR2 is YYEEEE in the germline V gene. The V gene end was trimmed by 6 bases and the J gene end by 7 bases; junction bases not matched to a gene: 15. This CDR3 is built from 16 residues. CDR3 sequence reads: CASTPHRQGIIGELFF. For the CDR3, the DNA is TGTGCCAGCACCCCACACAGACAGGGTATTATCGGGGAGCTGTTTTTT.

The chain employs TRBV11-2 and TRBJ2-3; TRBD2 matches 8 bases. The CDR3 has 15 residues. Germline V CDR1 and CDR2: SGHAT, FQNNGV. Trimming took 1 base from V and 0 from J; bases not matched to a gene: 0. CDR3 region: CASSLAGGSTDTQYF. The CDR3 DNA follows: TGTGCCAGCAGCTTAGCGGGGGGGAGCACAGATACGCAGTATTTT.

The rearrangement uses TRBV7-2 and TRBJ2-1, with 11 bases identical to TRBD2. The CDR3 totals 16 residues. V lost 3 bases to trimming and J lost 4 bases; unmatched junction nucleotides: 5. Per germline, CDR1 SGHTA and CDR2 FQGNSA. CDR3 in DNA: TGTGCCAGCAGCTTTACCGGGACTAGCGGTTACAATGAGCAGTTCTTC. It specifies CASSFTGTSGYNEQFF.

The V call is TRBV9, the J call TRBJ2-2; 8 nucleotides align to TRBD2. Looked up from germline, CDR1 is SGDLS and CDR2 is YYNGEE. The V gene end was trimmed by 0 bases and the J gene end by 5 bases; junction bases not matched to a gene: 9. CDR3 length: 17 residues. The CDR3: CASSVEPRGGRTGELFF. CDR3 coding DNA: TGTGCCAGCAGCGTAGAGCCCCGGGGGGGCAGGACCGGGGAGCTGTTTTTT.

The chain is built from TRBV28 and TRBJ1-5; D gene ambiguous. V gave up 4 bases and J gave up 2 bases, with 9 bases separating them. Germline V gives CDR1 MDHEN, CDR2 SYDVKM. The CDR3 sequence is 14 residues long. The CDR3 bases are TGTGCCAGCAGTTCTAGGGAGGGCAATCAGCCCCAGCATTTT. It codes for CASSSREGNQPQHF.

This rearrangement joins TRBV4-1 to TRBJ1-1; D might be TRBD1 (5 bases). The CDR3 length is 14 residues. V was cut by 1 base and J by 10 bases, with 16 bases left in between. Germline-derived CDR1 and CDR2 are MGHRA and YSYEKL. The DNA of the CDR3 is TGCGCCAGCAGCCAAGGAAGAGAAATTCAGGGAGCTTTCTTT. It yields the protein CASSQGREIQGAFF.

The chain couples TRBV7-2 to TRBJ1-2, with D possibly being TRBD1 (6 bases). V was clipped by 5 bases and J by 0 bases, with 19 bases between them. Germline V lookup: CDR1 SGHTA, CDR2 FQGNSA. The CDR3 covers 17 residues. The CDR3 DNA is TGTGCCAGCAGCCAGAGTGGGGGGGCAATAGCTAACTATGGCTACACCTTC. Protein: CASSQSGGAIANYGYTF. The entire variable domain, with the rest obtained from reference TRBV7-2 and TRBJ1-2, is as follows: GAGVSQSPSNKVTEKGKDVELRCDPISGHTALYWYRQSLGQGLEFLIYFQGNSAPDKSGLPSDRFSAERTGGSVSTLTIQRTQQEDSAVYLCASSQSGGAIANYGYTFGSGTRLTVV.